This T cell receptor (beta chain) was captured in a study of cytomegalovirus exposure and HLA in healthy donors. Trimming took 5 bases from V and 3 from J, leaving 11 bases between them. The CDR3 contains 14 residues. Germline-derived CDR1 and CDR2 are SEHNR and FQNEAQ (reference sequence). The data were produced by immunoSEQ multiplex PCR, yet TCRdb's version contains in-frame clones alone and is incomplete. The sample includes tens of thousands of clones, 95% to 97% of them seen just once. The sequencing input was PBMCs. The TCR originated in a young man in good health and CMV-seronegative. The J gene is TRBJ1-3, the V gene TRBV7-9, with D perhaps matching TRBD1 (6 bases). As DNA, the CDR3 is TGTGCCAGCAGCCCGACAGGAGTTGGAAACACCATATATTTT. Residues: CASSPTGVGNTIYF. Full variable domain (rest looked up from reference TRBV7-9 and TRBJ1-3): DTGVSQNPRHKITKRGQNVTFRCDPISEHNRLYWYRQTLGQGPEFLTYFQNEAQLEKSRLLSDRFSAERPKGSFSTLEIQRTEQGDSAMYLCASSPTGVGNTIYFGEGSWLTVV.